The clone carrying this T cell receptor (beta chain) was recorded at least ten times. This record belongs to a study of neurological immune-mediated disorders. The making of cDNA relied on 5'RACE with 10-nucleotide random UMIs. TCRdb re-called the 5' RACE reads with MiXCR, one entry per CDR3 protein. The sample lists tens of thousands of distinct CDR3 sequences, roughly an eighth occurring once. Material for sequencing was PBMCs. This receptor was obtained from a woman in her forties or fifties with HTLV-1-associated myelopathy (HAM/TSP).

The CDR3 spells CASSSLDSSTPLHF. CDR3 sequence (DNA): TGTGCCAGCAGTTCCCTGGACAGTTCGACACCCCTCCACTTT. The chain employs TRBV6-6 and TRBJ1-6; tentative D call: TRBD1 (6 bases). This CDR3 comprises 14 residues. V dropped 4 bases and J dropped 11 bases, with 15 bases sitting between them. Germline lookup yields CDR1 MNHNY and CDR2 SVGAGI (reference sequence).